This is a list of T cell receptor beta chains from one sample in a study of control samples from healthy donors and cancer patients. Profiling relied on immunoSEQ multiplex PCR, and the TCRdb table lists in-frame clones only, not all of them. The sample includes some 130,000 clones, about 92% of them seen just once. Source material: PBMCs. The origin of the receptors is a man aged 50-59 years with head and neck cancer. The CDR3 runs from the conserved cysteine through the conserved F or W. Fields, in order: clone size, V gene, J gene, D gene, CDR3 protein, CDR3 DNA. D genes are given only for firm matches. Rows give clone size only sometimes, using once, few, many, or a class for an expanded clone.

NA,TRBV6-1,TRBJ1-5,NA,CASSEAGLSF,TGTGCCAGCAGTGAGGCGGGACTCAGTTTT
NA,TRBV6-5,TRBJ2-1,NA,CASSRDWRNEQFF,TGTGCCAGCAGTCGGGACTGGCGTAATGAGCAGTTCTTC
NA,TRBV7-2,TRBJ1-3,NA,CASSLVSGVGNTIYF,TGTGCCAGCAGCTTAGTCTCGGGGGTTGGAAACACCATATATTTT
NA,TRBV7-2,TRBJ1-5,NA,CASSSGRGAQPQHF,TGTGCCAGCAGCTCCGGTAGGGGAGCCCAGCCCCAGCATTTT
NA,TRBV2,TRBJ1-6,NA,CASSEGSYNSPLHF,TGTGCCAGCAGTGAAGGCAGCTATAATTCACCCCTCCACTTT
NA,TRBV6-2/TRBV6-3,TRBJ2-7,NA,CASSYSLGSEQYF,TGTGCCAGCAGTTACTCGTTAGGGTCTGAGCAGTACTTC
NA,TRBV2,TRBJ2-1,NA,CASSEYGRSGALEWFF,TGTGCCAGCAGTGAGTATGGCAGGTCCGGGGCTCTAGAGTGGTTCTTC
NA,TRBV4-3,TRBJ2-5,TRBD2,CASSQTSGSGTQYF,TGCGCCAGCAGCCAAACTAGCGGAAGCGGGACCCAGTACTTC
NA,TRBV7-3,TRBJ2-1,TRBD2,CASSLSGGRGTYNEQFF,TGTGCCAGCAGCTTATCGGGTGGGCGGGGGACCTACAATGAGCAGTTCTTC
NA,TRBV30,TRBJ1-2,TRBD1,CAWSDPRTGASPLYYGYTF,TGTGCCTGGAGTGACCCGCGGACAGGCGCGAGTCCCTTATACTATGGCTACACCTTC
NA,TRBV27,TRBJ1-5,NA,CASSPLGAGSQPQHF,TGTGCCAGCAGTCCTCTAGGGGCGGGAAGTCAGCCCCAGCATTTT
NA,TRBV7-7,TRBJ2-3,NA,CASSSSVADTQYF,TGTGCCAGCAGCTCCTCCGTAGCCGATACGCAGTATTTT
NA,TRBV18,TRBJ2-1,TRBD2,CASRLPGTSGAGGQFF,TGTGCCAGCCGCCTTCCCGGGACTAGCGGGGCCGGGGGGCAGTTCTTC
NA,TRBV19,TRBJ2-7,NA,CASSDRGDILYEQYF,TGTGCCAGTAGTGATCGGGGGGACATCCTCTACGAGCAGTACTTC
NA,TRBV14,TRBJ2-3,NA,CASSQGRHTQYF,TGTGCCAGCAGCCAAGGGCGACATACGCAGTATTTT
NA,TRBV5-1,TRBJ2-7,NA,CASSLAPMNYEQYF,TGCGCCAGCAGCTTGGCCCCGATGAACTACGAGCAGTACTTC
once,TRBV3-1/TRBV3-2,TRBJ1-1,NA,CASSRGHTEAFF,TGTGCCAGCAGCCGGGGCCACACTGAAGCTTTCTTT
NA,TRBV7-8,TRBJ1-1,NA,CASSLVGGNTEAFF,TGTGCCAGCAGCCTAGTCGGGGGGAACACTGAAGCTTTCTTT
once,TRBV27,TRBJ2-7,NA,CASSSKWGPSYEQYF,TGTGCCAGCAGTTCCAAATGGGGTCCTAGCTACGAGCAGTACTTC
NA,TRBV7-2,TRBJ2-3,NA,CASSLGGTTDTQYF,TGTGCCAGCAGCTTAGGGGGGACCACAGATACGCAGTATTTT
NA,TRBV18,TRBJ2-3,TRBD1,CASSPTGVDTQYF,TGTGCCAGCTCGCCGACAGGGGTAGATACGCAGTATTTT
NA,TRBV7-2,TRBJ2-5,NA,CASSHRGHDRYQETQYF,TGTGCCAGCAGCCATAGAGGGCATGACAGGTACCAAGAGACCCAGTACTTC
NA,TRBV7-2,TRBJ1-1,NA,CASSPVRGNTEAFF,TGTGCCAGCAGCCCCGTAAGAGGGAACACTGAAGCTTTCTTT
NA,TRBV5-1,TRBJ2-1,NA,CASSLGQVGFDEQFF,TGCGCCAGCAGCTTGGGACAGGTGGGCTTCGATGAGCAGTTCTTC
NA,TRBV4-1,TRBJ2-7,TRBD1,CASSLQQGYEQYF,TGCGCCAGCAGCCTACAACAGGGGTACGAGCAGTACTTC
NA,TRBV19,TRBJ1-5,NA,CASSISTGIRQPQHF,TGTGCCAGTAGTATAAGCACAGGGATCAGGCAGCCCCAGCATTTT
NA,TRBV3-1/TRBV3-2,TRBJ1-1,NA,CASSQEPSMNTEAFF,TGTGCCAGCAGCCAAGAACCGAGCATGAACACTGAAGCTTTCTTT
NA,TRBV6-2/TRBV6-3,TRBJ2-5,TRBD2,CASSYGWTSGGLQETQYF,TGTGCCAGCAGTTACGGTTGGACTAGCGGGGGCCTCCAAGAGACCCAGTACTTC
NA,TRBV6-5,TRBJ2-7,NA,CASRAPMDPYEQYF,TGTGCCAGCAGAGCTCCAATGGATCCCTACGAGCAGTACTTC
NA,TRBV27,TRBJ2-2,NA,CASRRGRNGELFF,TGTGCCAGCAGAAGGGGGAGAAACGGGGAGCTGTTTTTT
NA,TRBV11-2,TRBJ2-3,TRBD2,CASSTGLAGGSAQYF,TGTGCCAGCAGCACGGGACTAGCGGGGGGGTCCGCGCAGTATTTT